The clone carrying this TCR beta chain has just a few counts. Its matching antigen is unknown. Using immunoSEQ multiplex PCR, the repertoire was profiled, and TCRdb retains in-frame clones only, with some absent. In the table there are roughly 48,000 clones, 80% to 90% of which are singletons. This record belongs to a study of OX40 agonist ivuxolimab in advanced cancers. Study-wide context: Participants could have had prior anti-PD-1, anti-PD-L1 or anti-CTLA-4 therapy, and around 43% had some. There were three patients with partial responses, one having hepatocellular carcinoma and two cutaneous melanoma.

Whole-study findings and limits: There were, on average, more expanded clones in CD8+ T cells than in CD4+.

V lost 5 bases, J lost 2 bases, and 12 bases lay in between. Germline-derived CDR1 and CDR2 are SGHTA and FQGNSA. The CDR3 contains 14 residues. The chain is built from TRBV7-2 and TRBJ1-2; no clear D gene. The sequence was collected from an adult with an advanced solid tumor such as melanoma, head and neck, liver or kidney cancer. This specimen was CD4+ or CD8+ T cells sorted from blood, taken in a trial of the OX40 agonist ivuxolimab. The CDR3 nucleotides are TGTGCCAGCAGCCCGAGTTCGGCGAACTATGGCTACACCTTC. It specifies CASSPSSANYGYTF.